This T cell receptor (beta chain) originates from a study of metastatic and nonmetastatic thyroid tumors. Using MiXCR, TCRdb re-called clones from the PCR reads. The sample lists about 15,000 clones; 25% to 30% were seen once. CDR1 is PRHDT, CDR2 FYEKMQ, per germline (reference sequence). V was pared by 5 bases and J by 6 bases, with 14 bases of the junction left unmatched. The CDR3 totals 17 residues. Treatment of any kind had been given to no patient before thyroid surgery. Notes on this clone: A much larger clone differs from this one at a single base, so this may be a read error.

The clonotype was recovered from a female donor with papillary thyroid cancer or a benign thyroid nodule (not recorded which). Some clones in this sample may be carry-over from other donors' samples. This chain uses TRBV13 with TRBJ2-4; TRBD2 matches 9 bases. The sample was tumor tissue. This CDR3 is CASSPEGTSSHRNIQYF. CDR3 DNA: TGTGCCAGCAGCCCAGAAGGGACTAGCAGCCACAGAAACATTCAGTACTTC.